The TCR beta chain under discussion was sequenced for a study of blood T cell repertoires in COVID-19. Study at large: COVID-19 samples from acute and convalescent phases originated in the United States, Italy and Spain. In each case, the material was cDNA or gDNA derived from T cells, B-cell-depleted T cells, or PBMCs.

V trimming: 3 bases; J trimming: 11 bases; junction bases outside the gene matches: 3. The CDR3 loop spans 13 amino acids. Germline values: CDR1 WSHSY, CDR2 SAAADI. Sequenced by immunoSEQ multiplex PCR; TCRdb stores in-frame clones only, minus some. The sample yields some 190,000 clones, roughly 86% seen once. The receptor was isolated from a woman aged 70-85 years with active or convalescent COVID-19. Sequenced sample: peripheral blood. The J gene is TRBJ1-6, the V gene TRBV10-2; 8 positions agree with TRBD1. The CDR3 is CASSDRGQTPLHF. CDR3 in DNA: TGCGCCAGCAGTGACAGGGGGCAAACACCCCTCCACTTT.